This entry lists 13 T cell receptor beta chains sequenced from one sample in a study of T-cell memory formation after mild COVID-19. TCRdb reprocessed the 5' RACE reads with MiXCR, giving one entry per CDR3 protein. The table shows roughly 190,000 distinct CDR3 sequences, with approximately 30% occurring only once. The sequencing input was PBMCs or a T cell subset sorted from them (not recorded which). The receptor set was obtained from an adult woman who had mild COVID-19 (a few samples of this study predate the infection). Cell type and time point are not known.

The table lists this clonotype with a few counts. The V call is TRBV7-2, the J call TRBJ2-7; 8 nucleotides match TRBD2. The J segment lost 0 bases and the V segment lost 5 bases, leaving 6 bases of the junction unmatched. Germline V gene lookup returns CDR1 SGHTA and CDR2 FQGNSA. CDR3 length equals 15 residues. The chain's CDR3 is CASSPSGTSSYEQYF. CDR3 coding DNA: TGTGCCAGCAGCCCCTCGGGGACTAGCTCCTACGAGCAGTACTTC.

The chain has TRBV7-2 and TRBJ2-1; no definite D call. Germline lookup yields CDR1 SGHTA and CDR2 FQGNSA. V lost 6 bases and J lost 4, with 10 bases in between. This CDR3 is 13 amino acids long. The CDR3 sequence is CASSAQRYNEQFF. In DNA form, the CDR3 reads TGTGCCAGCAGTGCTCAGAGATACAATGAGCAGTTCTTC.

This clonotype was detected only a few times. The chain carries TRBV20-1 and TRBJ1-2, with D possibly matching TRBD1 (5 bases). CDR1 and CDR2 (germline): DFQATT, SNEGSKA (reference sequence). Trimming pared 5 bases from V and 7 bases from J, leaving 29 bases between. The length of the CDR3 is 17 residues. In nucleotides, the CDR3 is TGCAGTGCTGGGGCTGCCGCCAATAGGGCTTGGGAAGGTGGCTACACCTTC. It translates to CSAGAAANRAWEGGYTF.

This chain joins TRBV19 and TRBJ1-1, with D possibly being TRBD1 (6 bases). Trimming shortened V by 3 bases and J by 5 bases, and 16 bases separated the two germline ends. The CDR3 covers 15 residues. CDR1 LNHDA and CDR2 SQIVND come from the germline V gene (reference sequence). Here the CDR3 reads CASSIRRGAKTEAFF. CDR3 bases: TGTGCCAGTAGTATCCGCCGGGGGGCGAAGACTGAAGCTTTCTTT.

V is TRBV7-6 and J is TRBJ2-3; 8 bases fit TRBD2. The ends lost 7 bases at V and 4 bases at J; junction bases unmatched: 13. The CDR3 length is 16 residues. Germline lookup yields CDR1 SGHVS and CDR2 FNYEAQ. CDR3 amino acids: CASTPSAAGAPDTQYF. The CDR3 DNA is TGTGCCAGCACCCCCTCTGCAGCGGGGGCCCCAGATACGCAGTATTTT.

This clonotype has only a few counts. V gene TRBV12-3 or TRBV12-4 combines with J gene TRBJ2-1, with 9 bases aligning to TRBD1. There are 12 residues in the CDR3. Trimming removed 5 bases from V and 11 bases from J; junction bases left unmatched: 4. The chain's CDR3 is CASSLGQGQQFF. CDR3 DNA sequence: TGTGCCAGCAGTCTAGGACAGGGGCAGCAGTTCTTC.

The gene calls are TRBV5-1 and TRBJ1-2, with unresolved D. This CDR3 is 14 amino acids long. Trimming cost V 1 base and J 4 bases, with 11 bases left between them. Germline V gives CDR1 SGHRS, CDR2 YFSETQ. In nucleotides, the CDR3 is TGCGCCAGCAGCTTGAATATCCCACTCTATGGCTACACCTTC. This gives the protein CASSLNIPLYGYTF.

Only a few counts were recorded for this clonotype. V gene TRBV9 combines with J gene TRBJ2-1, with D possibly being TRBD1 (5 bases). The CDR3 spans 11 residues. Germline V lookup: CDR1 SGDLS, CDR2 YYNGEE. V dropped 3 bases and J dropped 7 bases, with 5 bases sitting between them. Written as DNA, the CDR3 is TGTGCCAGCAGCGAGGGGAATGAGCAGTTCTTC. Its translation: CASSEGNEQFF.

The gene calls are TRBV24-1 and TRBJ2-1; D ambiguous. The germline V gene has CDR1 KGHDR and CDR2 SFDVKD. The V end lost 2 bases, the J end lost 1 base, and 2 bases lay between the germline ends. The CDR3 sequence is 13 residues long. CDR3 DNA: TGTGCCACCAGTGATTCTTCCTACAATGAGCAGTTCTTC. Protein sequence: CATSDSSYNEQFF.

The chain combines TRBV7-2 with TRBJ2-7, with D unresolved. Trimming left V 1 base short and J 4 bases short, with 14 bases between. Germline-derived CDR1 and CDR2 are SGHTA and FQGNSA. CDR3 length: 15 amino acids. In DNA, the CDR3 is TGTGCCAGCAGCTTAGTGCCAGCAGAAGAGTACGAGCAGTACTTC. This sequence encodes CASSLVPAEEYEQYF.

This clonotype was found a few times. This chain connects TRBV15 to TRBJ2-3; D remains unclear. The CDR3 extends over 13 amino acids. Germline CDR1 is LNHNV and CDR2 is YYDKDF (reference sequence). Trimming removed 1 base at V and 1 base at J, with 3 bases between. The DNA of the CDR3 is TGTGCCACCAGCAGAGGACGCACAGATACGCAGTATTTT. This sequence encodes CATSRGRTDTQYF. Full variable domain (rest looked up from reference TRBV15 and TRBJ2-3): DAMVIQNPRYQVTQFGKPVTLSCSQTLNHNVMYWYQQKSSQAPKLLFHYYDKDFNNEADTPDNFQSRRPNTSFCFLDIRSPGLGDTAMYLCATSRGRTDTQYFGPGTRLTVL.

The sample holds a few counts of this clonotype. The chain links TRBV20-1 to TRBJ1-5, with 11 bases fitting TRBD1. V was pared by 2 bases and J by 2 bases, with 8 bases of the junction left unmatched. CDR1 and CDR2 from the germline V gene are DFQATT and SNEGSKA (reference sequence). This CDR3 is 17 amino acids long. CDR3 DNA sequence: TGCAGTGCTAGAAGGACAGGGGGCCATTTAGGCAATCAGCCCCAGCATTTT. This codes for CSARRTGGHLGNQPQHF.

This chain joins TRBV4-1 and TRBJ2-4, with D possibly called TRBD1 or TRBD2 (6 bases each). The germline V gene encodes CDR1 MGHRA and CDR2 YSYEKL. V was shortened by 0 bases and J by 7 bases, with 13 bases between the two germline ends. The CDR3 has 15 amino acids. The chain's CDR3 is CASSQDHQGTNIQYF. CDR3 DNA sequence: TGCGCCAGCAGCCAAGATCACCAGGGGACTAACATTCAGTACTTC.